The 5 T cell receptor beta chains below were found in one sample sequenced in a study of vaccination and CD4 T cells after COVID-19. The Oncomine TCR Beta short-read assay was applied to DNA of cultured CD4+ T cells. TCRdb processed the PCR reads anew with MiXCR; each CDR3 protein has one entry. The profile covers approximately 23,000 distinct CDR3 sequences, with 35% to 40% appearing a single time and roughly 30% taken by the ten largest. Time point described: late sampling 161 to 241 days after vaccination in three convalescent patients. Stated treatment: approximately 9-day PBMC culture with coronavirus spike peptide pools or control peptides (ViraFEST assay). These receptors have no identified antigens. The sample was CD4+ T cells from blood, cultured in vitro, taken about 7 months after SARS-CoV-2 vaccination. The source of these receptors is a human donor who had recovered from COVID-19.

This clonotype was seen more than once but under ten times. CDR3 sequence (DNA): TGTGCCAGCAGCAGACACTTCTCCTACGAGCAGTACTTC. Its protein product is CASSRHFSYEQYF. The V gene is TRBV7-8, the J gene TRBJ2-7; D unresolved. This CDR3 is 13 amino acids long. Germline V gene lookup returns CDR1 SGHVS and CDR2 FQNEAQ. The V and J ends lost 5 bases and 0 bases respectively, with 8 bases between them.

The chain uses TRBV5-4 and TRBJ2-7, with TRBD2 as a possible D gene (6 bases). This CDR3 is 14 amino acids long. Germline V gene lookup returns CDR1 SGHNT and CDR2 YYREEE (reference sequence). Trimming took off 2 bases at V and 7 bases at J, with 16 bases between the two ends. Written as DNA, the CDR3 is TGTGCCAGCAGCTTACCGACCGGGACTCGGGAGCAGTACTTC. Translation: CASSLPTGTREQYF.

The chain combines TRBV6-4 with TRBJ2-3; D not certain. Trimming pared 4 bases from V and 5 bases from J, leaving 7 bases between. The CDR3 has 12 amino acids. Germline V gives CDR1 MRHNA, CDR2 SNTAGT. The CDR3 bases are TGTGCCAGCAGTGCTCAAGTAGATACGCAGTATTTT. This codes for CASSAQVDTQYF.

The gene calls are TRBV20-1 and TRBJ2-3; 11 bases fit TRBD2. Germline assignment: CDR1 DFQATT and CDR2 SNEGSKA (reference sequence). The junction had 16 bases not matched to a gene; V was cut back by 6 bases and J by 5 bases. The CDR3 covers 17 residues. CDR3 loop: CSAPRTSGHEWKDTQYF. CDR3 nucleotide sequence: TGCAGTGCCCCCAGGACTAGCGGGCATGAGTGGAAAGATACGCAGTATTTT.

This clonotype has only a few counts. CDR3 loop: CSGSLWNTEAFF. CDR3 nucleotide sequence: TGCAGTGGTTCATTATGGAACACTGAAGCTTTCTTT. The gene calls are TRBV20-1 and TRBJ1-1, with D unresolved. The CDR3 is made up of 12 amino acids. V was trimmed by 7 bases and J by 1 base, leaving 10 bases between them. Germline CDR1 is DFQATT and CDR2 is SNEGSKA (reference sequence).